The 19 T cell receptor beta chains below all came from one sample that was sequenced in a study of T-cell reconstitution after alpha-beta-depleted transplantation in children. Preparation of the TCRbeta library was carried out with unique molecular identifiers. A single record per CDR3 protein comes from TCRdb applying MiXCR to the PCR reads. The profile shows around 700,000 distinct CDR3 sequences, around 13% of them singletons. The source was PBMCs, collected before TCRalphabeta/CD19-depleted stem cell transplant. These receptors came from a girl aged 2-15 years with congenital amegakaryocytic thrombocytopenia, due to receive a stem cell transplant.

This clonotype appeared a few times. The CDR3 nucleotides are TGTGCCAGCAGCTTAGTTCCGGACGTTAAGCAGTTCTTC. As protein: CASSLVPDVKQFF. The V and J genes are TRBV11-3 and TRBJ2-1; D is undetermined. The V and J ends lost 1 base and 11 bases respectively, with 12 bases between them. Germline CDR1 and CDR2: SGHNT and YENEEA. The length of the CDR3 is 13 residues.

This clonotype appeared a few times. The chain recombines TRBV20-1 with TRBJ2-6, with 7 positions matching TRBD1. Germline values: CDR1 DFQATT, CDR2 SNEGSKA (reference sequence). The CDR3 consists of 16 residues. The V gene end was trimmed by 0 bases and the J gene end by 2 bases; junction bases not matched to a gene: 4. CDR3 bases: TGCAGTGCTAGAGATCCAGGGGGAACTGGGGCCAACGTCCTGACTTTC. Translated, it gives CSARDPGGTGANVLTF.

This clonotype was counted between two and nine times. The chain joins TRBV5-1 to TRBJ2-3, with D uncertain. The CDR3 has 16 amino acids. Germline V CDR1 and CDR2: SGHRS, YFSETQ. V gave up 0 bases and J gave up 4 bases, with 15 bases separating them. CDR3 nucleotides: TGCGCCAGCAGCTTGGTTGGAGACTTAGGGCCAGATACGCAGTATTTT. It specifies CASSLVGDLGPDTQYF.

This clonotype was counted many times. This chain uses TRBV5-6 with TRBJ1-2; D gene unclear. Trimming shortened V by 2 bases and J by 6 bases, and 11 bases separated the two germline ends. The CDR3 has 13 residues. CDR1 is SGHDT and CDR2 is YYEEEE in the germline V gene. The CDR3 reads CASSFPSMDGYTF. The CDR3 DNA sequence: TGTGCCAGCAGCTTTCCTAGTATGGATGGCTACACCTTC. Drawing the rest from reference TRBV5-6 and TRBJ1-2, the complete variable domain is DAGVTQSPTHLIKTRGQQVTLRCSPKSGHDTVSWYQQALGQGPQFIFQYYEEEERQRGNFPDRFSGHQFPNYSSELNVNALLLGDSALYLCASSFPSMDGYTFGSGTRLTVV.

This clonotype was recorded many times. The rearrangement links TRBV20-1 to TRBJ2-7, with TRBD1 matching over 9 bases. Germline assignment: CDR1 DFQATT and CDR2 SNEGSKA (reference sequence). Trimming took 3 bases from V and 4 from J; bases not matched to a gene: 7. This CDR3 spans 14 amino acids. CDR3 bases: TGCAGTGCTAGCCCCGGACAGGGGAGGTACGAGCAGTACTTC. Amino acid sequence: CSASPGQGRYEQYF.

This clonotype was detected many times. The V and J genes are TRBV29-1 and TRBJ1-1; 7 bases line up with TRBD1. The CDR3 consists of 12 residues. Trimming cost V 5 bases and J 5 bases; bases outside gene matches: 5. Germline CDR1 reads SQVTM; CDR2 reads ANQGSEA. This chain's CDR3 is CSVQTGRTEAFF. CDR3 in DNA: TGCAGCGTTCAGACAGGGAGAACTGAAGCTTTCTTT.

V usage is TRBV29-1 and J usage is TRBJ2-1; D possibly corresponds to TRBD2 (5 bases). Trimming took off 4 bases at V and 6 bases at J, with 13 bases between the two ends. Germline CDR1 SQVTM, CDR2 ANQGSEA. CDR3 size: 13 residues. The CDR3 nucleotides read TGCAGCGTTGTGTTCCTAGCAACCAATGAGCAGTTCTTC. Protein sequence: CSVVFLATNEQFF.

V and J are TRBV5-1 and TRBJ2-1, with D possibly TRBD2 on 5 matching bases. Germline CDR1 SGHRS, CDR2 YFSETQ. Trimming removed 0 bases at V and 0 bases at J, with 10 bases between. The CDR3 is 16 residues long. The CDR3 sequence is CASSLVRRSSYNEQFF. The CDR3 nucleotides are TGCGCCAGCAGCTTGGTGCGGAGGAGCTCCTACAATGAGCAGTTCTTC.

This clonotype was seen ten or more times. The chain uses TRBV20-1 and TRBJ2-4, with a possible D match to TRBD2 (5 bases). The CDR3 has 16 amino acids. V was cut by 0 bases and J by 1 base, with 13 bases left in between. Looked up from germline, CDR1 is DFQATT and CDR2 is SNEGSKA (reference sequence). CDR3 in DNA: TGCAGTGCTAGAGAGGCGGGCGTTGGGGCCAAAAACATTCAGTACTTC. This codes for CSAREAGVGAKNIQYF.

This clonotype was picked up many times. For the CDR3, the DNA is TGCGCCAGCAGCGCGGGACCGGACAATGAGCAGTTCTTC. Protein sequence: CASSAGPDNEQFF. The rearrangement joins TRBV5-1 to TRBJ2-1; perhaps TRBD2 as D (6 bases). The V end lost 4 bases, the J end lost 5 bases, and 10 bases lay between the germline ends. In germline, CDR1 is SGHRS, CDR2 YFSETQ. The CDR3 is made up of 13 amino acids.

This clonotype appeared a few times. The rearrangement joins TRBV7-3 to TRBJ2-3; 14 positions match TRBD2. V gave up 5 bases and J gave up 8 bases; unmatched junction bases: 12. CDR3 length: 17 residues. Germline CDR1 reads SGHTA; CDR2 reads FQGTGA. The CDR3 protein is CASSLPSGTSGSGTQYF. CDR3 bases: TGTGCCAGCAGCCTACCATCGGGGACTAGCGGGAGCGGTACGCAGTATTTT. Full variable domain (outside the CDR3, taken from reference TRBV7-3 and TRBJ2-3): GAGVSQTPSNKVTEKGKYVELRCDPISGHTALYWYRQSLGQGPEFLIYFQGTGAADDSGLPNDRFFAVRPEGSVSTLKIQRTERGDSAVYLCASSLPSGTSGSGTQYFGPGTRLTVL.

Concerning this clonotype: Possible read error: a much larger clone is one base away. This chain joins TRBV12-3 or TRBV12-4 and TRBJ2-3; 10 bases agree with TRBD1. The CDR3 loop spans 16 amino acids. Trimming removed 3 bases from V and 1 base from J; junction bases left unmatched: 4. Here the CDR3 reads CASSLPTGGGTDTQYF. CDR3 bases: TGTGCCAGCAGTTTGCCGACAGGGGGCGGCACAGATACGCAGTATTTT.

The chain uses TRBV3-1 and TRBJ2-5; a possible D gene is TRBD2 (5 bases). Germline CDR1 LGHDT, CDR2 YNNKEL (reference sequence). Trimming stripped 1 base from V and 1 base from J, with 7 bases between. The CDR3 extends over 14 amino acids. The CDR3 coding sequence is TGTGCCAGCAGCCAAGTGGACTCCCAAGAGACCCAGTACTTC. It specifies CASSQVDSQETQYF.

Many counts were recorded for this clonotype. The rearrangement joins TRBV28 to TRBJ1-5; no definite D call. The CDR3 is made up of 16 amino acids. CDR1 is MDHEN, CDR2 SYDVKM, per germline. Trimming removed 6 bases at V and 7 bases at J, with 22 bases between. The CDR3 bases are TGTGCCAGCAGCCTCCCTTCCGCAGGCGTTAGACAGCCCCAGCATTTT. Amino acid sequence: CASSLPSAGVRQPQHF.

The chain employs TRBV24-1 and TRBJ2-1; D is perhaps TRBD2 (6 bases). CDR3 length equals 15 residues. Germline V gene sequence: CDR1 KGHDR, CDR2 SFDVKD. With 11 bases removed from V and 10 bases from J, the gap between germline ends came to 26 bases. CDR3 residues: CAIGEKGGNTWEQFF. The DNA for the CDR3 is TGTGCCATCGGAGAAAAGGGAGGCAATACCTGGGAGCAGTTCTTC.

The sample holds many counts of this clonotype. One end of the junction varies from germline; a read error may be responsible. The rearrangement links TRBV7-9 to TRBJ2-7; 13 bases align to TRBD2. The CDR3 length is 12 residues. Germline V gene lookup returns CDR1 SEHNR and CDR2 FQNEAQ (reference sequence). CDR3 DNA sequence: TGTGCCAGCAGCTGGACTAGCGGGAGAGCCCTCTTC. Its protein product is CASSWTSGRALF.

The rearrangement uses TRBV5-6 and TRBJ2-1; a possible D gene is TRBD2 (6 bases). Germline CDR1 SGHDT, CDR2 YYEEEE. Trimming removed 0 bases at V and 9 bases at J, with 10 bases between. The CDR3 runs to 13 residues. CDR3 sequence (DNA): TGTGCCAGCAGCTTGGGCAGGCGGGGTGAGCAGTTCTTC. Residues: CASSLGRRGEQFF.

A word on this clonotype: A much larger clone differs from this one at a single base, so this may be a read error. The V call is TRBV10-3, the J call TRBJ2-1; no reliable D call. From germline, CDR1 is ENHRY and CDR2 SYGVKD. The CDR3 spans 14 residues. Trimming took off 4 bases at V and 5 bases at J, with 12 bases between the two ends. CDR3 residues: CAISGFGWDNEQFF. The CDR3 DNA reads as TGTGCCATCAGTGGATTTGGTTGGGACAATGAGCAGTTCTTC.

The J gene is TRBJ2-3, the V gene TRBV7-2; no clear D. CDR3 length equals 13 residues. Trimming left V 4 bases short and J 6 bases short, with 11 bases between. Germline CDR1 SGHTA, CDR2 FQGNSA. The CDR3 bases are TGTGCCAGCAGCTATCGGATGGCGGATACGCAGTATTTT. Translating gives CASSYRMADTQYF.